The source of this T cell receptor (beta chain) is a study of T cell repertoires in cytomegalovirus infection (dated by TCRdb to between 2018 and 2020). Notes on the research overall: Alongside well-studied HLA-B-restricted epitopes, the peptide stimulations were aimed at recently identified HLA-C-restricted CMV epitopes, whose presentation resists viral immunomodulation. Donor HLA type was relevant to the analysis, because carriage of CMV infection together with the matching HLA type was indicated by public TCR beta signatures.

On this clonotype: Its recognized antigen is unknown. Base qualities are not recorded, but no much larger clone differs from it by a single base.

What the treatment or condition label conveys for this sample: in vitro stimulation with specific CMV peptide epitopes to enrich CMV-specific T cells. CDR3 length: 16 amino acids, cysteine to phenylalanine. Here the CDR3 DNA is all that survives: 48 bases in frame from base 1. At the junction V is shortened by 6 bases and J by 4 bases; bases outside the gene matches: 10. Via the germline V gene, CDR1 is SGHVT and CDR2 SQSDAQ. General findings and caveats noted by the study authors: The ex vivo response was dominated by HLA-C-restricted CMV-specific TCR beta clonotypes, which also provided the single most frequent clonotype in two of eight donors. In both this cohort and an independent cohort of 350 to 400 donors, the cumulative frequency of public TCR beta family members distinguished carriers of CMV infection plus the relevant HLA type.

Sequenced using an Illumina HiSeq 1500. Clones were called with MiXCR by TCRdb after fastp trimmed the public reads at Q25, and only in-frame beta chains were retained. Each entry merges the rows of one CDR3 protein and shows their most common DNA and genes. In this sample the table shows roughly 990,000 distinct CDR3 sequences, roughly a third of which occur a single time. Under 15% of the sample goes to the ten largest clones. This material consisted of cultured CD8+ T cells from PBMCs, taken from culture after CMV antigen stimulation. The rearranged segments are TRBV7-4 and TRBJ2-1, and 9 junctional nucleotides match TRBD1. This clonotype was sampled from a human donor in good health (CMV status not recorded). Some clones in this sample may be carry-over from other donors' samples. The base sequence is TGTGCCAGCAGGGCGGTTAAGACAGGGGGTTACAATGAGCAGTTCTTC. This gives the protein CASRAVKTGGYNEQFF.